This TCR beta chain comes out of a study of CD8 T cells in ankylosing spondylitis (TCRdb year 2017). Background for the entire study: The study profiled T cell receptor beta repertoires in healthy donors and ankylosing spondylitis patients to find disease-linked TCR variants. Peripheral blood was sampled, and synovial fluid was additionally collected from ankylosing spondylitis patients. In total, the full study cohort was made up of some 110 healthy donors and 25 to 30 ankylosing spondylitis patients.

Overall results and qualifications from the work: Blood from ankylosing spondylitis patients appeared to be characterized by a TCR beta motif made up of about 8 highly homologous amino acid variants. In peripheral blood, the disease-linked clones were found at relatively low frequencies and had a CD8+ phenotype. Some motif variants were previously reported in synovial fluid and blood of reactive arthritis patients, suggesting common disease-initiation mechanisms. According to the report, matched synovial fluid samples from ankylosing spondylitis patients were significantly enriched for the disease-linked clones.

Data came from an Illumina HiSeq 2500. TCR beta libraries were prepared by quantitative 5'-RACE with molecular barcodes. Processing in the source paper ran as follows. Disease-linked TCR variants were identified with a new computational method built on a probabilistic model of VDJ rearrangement. Using fastp trimming at Q25 and MiXCR clonotype assembly, TCRdb reanalyzed the public sequencing data and kept in-frame beta chains. Every CDR3 protein is listed once, alongside the most common genes and DNA of its rows. These V and J calls originate from TCRdb's pipeline instead of the authors' own analysis. A total of a few hundred thousand distinct CDR3 sequences appear in this sample, about 19% of them only once. The top ten constitute roughly 8.3% of the sample. A word on this clonotype: What this receptor recognizes is not known. No per-base quality is available; no much larger clone lies one base away.

Sequenced: blood, either unsorted or a sorted T cell fraction (not recorded which). The source is a male donor with ankylosing spondylitis or in good health (not recorded which).

The CDR3 corresponds to CASSTRDGRNTGELFF. The DNA reads as follows: TGTGCCAGCAGTACCCGGGACGGGAGGAACACCGGGGAGCTGTTTTTT. Recombination linked TRBV27 to TRBJ2-2, and perhaps TRBD2 as D gene, on 6 matching bases. The CDR3 starts with the cysteine, ends with the phenylalanine, and has 16 residues. Just CDR3 DNA is preserved here, 48 bases in frame from base 1. The CDR1 and CDR2 encoded by the germline V gene (reference sequence) are MNHEY and SMNVEV. The V end loses 5 bases and the J end loses 1 base, and a stretch of 14 bases separates them.